This section outlines one T cell receptor beta chain sequence together with its context. The source of the sample is a study of technical replicates of blood from a handful of donors. TCRdb's copy holds only in-frame clones and misses some; the assay was immunoSEQ multiplex PCR. The repertoire holds under 80,000 clones, with roughly 89% as singletons. The CDR3 length is 20 residues. The V gene's germline CDR1 is LGHNA and CDR2 YNFKEQ. The trim removed 4 bases at V and 0 bases at J, leaving 16 bases unmatched. Sequenced material: PBMCs. The V call is TRBV4-2, the J call TRBJ2-3; TRBD2 matches at 10 bases. The clonotype was recovered from a human donor in good health. Some clones in this sample may be carry-over from other donors' samples. CDR3 coding DNA: TGTGCCAGCAGCCGAGCCACGTCCGGACTAGCGGAGACTAGCACAGATACGCAGTATTTT. It translates to CASSRATSGLAETSTDTQYF.